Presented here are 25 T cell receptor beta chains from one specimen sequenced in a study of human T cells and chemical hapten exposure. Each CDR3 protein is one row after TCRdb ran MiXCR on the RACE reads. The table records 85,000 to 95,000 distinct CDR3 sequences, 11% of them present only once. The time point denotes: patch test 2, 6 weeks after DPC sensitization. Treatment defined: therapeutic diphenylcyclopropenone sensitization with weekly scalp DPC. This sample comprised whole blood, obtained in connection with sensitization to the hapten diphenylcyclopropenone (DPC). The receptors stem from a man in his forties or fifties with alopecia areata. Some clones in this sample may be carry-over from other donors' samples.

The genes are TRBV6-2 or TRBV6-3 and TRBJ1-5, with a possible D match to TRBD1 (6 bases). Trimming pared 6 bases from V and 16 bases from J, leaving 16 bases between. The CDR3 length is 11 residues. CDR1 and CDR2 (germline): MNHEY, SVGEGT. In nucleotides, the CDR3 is TGTGCCAGCAGCACAACAGGGAAACAACATTTT. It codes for CASSTTGKQHF.

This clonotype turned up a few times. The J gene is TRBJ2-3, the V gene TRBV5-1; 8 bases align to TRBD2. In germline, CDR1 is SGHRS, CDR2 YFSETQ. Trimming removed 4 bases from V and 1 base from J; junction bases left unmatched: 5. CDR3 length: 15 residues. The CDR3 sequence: CASSVTSGRTDTQYF. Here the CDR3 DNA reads TGCGCCAGCAGCGTCACTAGCGGACGCACAGATACGCAGTATTTT.

The CDR3 region is CASSSTSGPETQYF. DNA of the CDR3: TGTGCCAGCAGTTCGACTAGCGGTCCAGAGACCCAGTACTTC. The chain recombines TRBV6-2 or TRBV6-3 with TRBJ2-5; 9 bases are a match to TRBD2. Germline CDR1 MNHEY, CDR2 SVGEGT. V lost 4 bases to trimming and J lost 4 bases; unmatched junction nucleotides: 4. The CDR3 extends over 14 amino acids.

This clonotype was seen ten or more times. In DNA form, the CDR3 reads TGTGCCAGCAGCTTAAGCGGAAATGCTAACTATGGCTACACCTTC. Translating it yields CASSLSGNANYGYTF. The J gene is TRBJ1-2, the V gene TRBV7-3; D is ambiguous. The CDR3 spans 15 residues. Germline CDR1 and CDR2: SGHTA and FQGTGA. Trimming took 1 base from V and 0 from J, leaving 9 bases between them. Full variable domain (remainder filled in from reference TRBV7-3 and TRBJ1-2): GAGVSQTPSNKVTEKGKYVELRCDPISGHTALYWYRQSLGQGPEFLIYFQGTGAADDSGLPNDRFFAVRPEGSVSTLKIQRTERGDSAVYLCASSLSGNANYGYTFGSGTRLTVV.

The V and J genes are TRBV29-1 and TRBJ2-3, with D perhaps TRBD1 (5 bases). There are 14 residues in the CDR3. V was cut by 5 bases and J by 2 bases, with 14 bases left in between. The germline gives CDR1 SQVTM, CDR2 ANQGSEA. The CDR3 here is CSVLKGLDTDTQYF. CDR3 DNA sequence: TGCAGCGTTTTGAAGGGGCTAGACACAGATACGCAGTATTTT.

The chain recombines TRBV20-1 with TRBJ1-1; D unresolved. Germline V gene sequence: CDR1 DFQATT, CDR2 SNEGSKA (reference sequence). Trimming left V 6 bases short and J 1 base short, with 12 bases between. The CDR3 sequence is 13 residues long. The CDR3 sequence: CSAIKASNTEAFF. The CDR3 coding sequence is TGCAGTGCCATCAAGGCCTCGAACACTGAAGCTTTCTTT.

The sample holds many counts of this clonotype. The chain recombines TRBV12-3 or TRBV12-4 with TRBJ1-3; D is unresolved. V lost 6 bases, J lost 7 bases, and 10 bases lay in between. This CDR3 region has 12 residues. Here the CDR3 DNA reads TGTGCCAGCAGGTTAAGTTCGAACACCATATATTTT. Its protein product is CASRLSSNTIYF.

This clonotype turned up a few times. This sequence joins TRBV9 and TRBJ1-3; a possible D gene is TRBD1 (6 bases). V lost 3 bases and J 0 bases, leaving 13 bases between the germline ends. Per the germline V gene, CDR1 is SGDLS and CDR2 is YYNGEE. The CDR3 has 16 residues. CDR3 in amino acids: CASSGGQSASGNTIYF. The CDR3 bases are TGTGCCAGCAGCGGCGGACAGTCCGCCTCTGGAAACACCATATATTTT.

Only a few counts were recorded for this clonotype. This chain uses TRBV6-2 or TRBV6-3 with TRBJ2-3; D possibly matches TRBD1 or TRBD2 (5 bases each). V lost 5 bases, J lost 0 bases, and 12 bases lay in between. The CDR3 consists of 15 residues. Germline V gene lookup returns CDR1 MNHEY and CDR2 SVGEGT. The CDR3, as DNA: TGTGCCAGCAGTGGGAGACAGACGAGCACAGATACGCAGTATTTT. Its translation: CASSGRQTSTDTQYF.

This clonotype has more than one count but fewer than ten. The CDR3 bases are TGTGCCAGCAGCCCCTCGTCGGTAGCGGGACGCAATGAGCAGTTCTTC. The encoded protein is CASSPSSVAGRNEQFF. This chain connects TRBV9 to TRBJ2-1, with 8 positions matching TRBD2. This CDR3 spans 16 amino acids. CDR1 and CDR2 from the germline V gene are SGDLS and YYNGEE. The junction had 12 bases not matched to a gene; V was cut back by 4 bases and J by 6 bases.

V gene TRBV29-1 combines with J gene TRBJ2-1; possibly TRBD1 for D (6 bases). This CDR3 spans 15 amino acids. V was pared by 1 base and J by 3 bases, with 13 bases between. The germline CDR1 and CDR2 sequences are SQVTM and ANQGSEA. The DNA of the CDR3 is TGCAGCGTTGAAGCTGGGACACGGGACTACAATGAGCAGTTCTTC. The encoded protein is CSVEAGTRDYNEQFF.

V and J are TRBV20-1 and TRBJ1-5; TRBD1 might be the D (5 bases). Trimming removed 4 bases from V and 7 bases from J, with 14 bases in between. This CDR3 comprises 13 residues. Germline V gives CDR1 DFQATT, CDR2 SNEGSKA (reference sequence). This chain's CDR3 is CSAKGASVQPQHF. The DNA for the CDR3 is TGCAGTGCTAAAGGGGCGTCAGTGCAGCCCCAGCATTTT.

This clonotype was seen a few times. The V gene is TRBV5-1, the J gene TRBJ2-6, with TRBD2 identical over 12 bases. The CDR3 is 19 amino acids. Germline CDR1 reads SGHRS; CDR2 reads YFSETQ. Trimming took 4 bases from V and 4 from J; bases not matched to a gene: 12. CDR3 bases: TGCGCCAGCAGCCATCGGACTAGCGGGATCATACCGGGGGCCAACGTCCTGACTTTC. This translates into CASSHRTSGIIPGANVLTF.

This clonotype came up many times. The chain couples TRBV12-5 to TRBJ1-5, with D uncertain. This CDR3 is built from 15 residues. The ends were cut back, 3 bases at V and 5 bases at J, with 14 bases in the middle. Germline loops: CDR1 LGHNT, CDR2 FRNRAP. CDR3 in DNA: TGTGCTAGTGGTTTCTCCGCAGCCAGTGATCAGCCCCAGCATTTT. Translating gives CASGFSAASDQPQHF.

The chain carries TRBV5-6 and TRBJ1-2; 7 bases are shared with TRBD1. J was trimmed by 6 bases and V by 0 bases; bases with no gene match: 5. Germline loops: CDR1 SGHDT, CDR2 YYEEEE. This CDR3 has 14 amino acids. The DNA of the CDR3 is TGTGCCAGCAGCTTGGGTAGGGGGCTGGATGGCTACACCTTC. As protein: CASSLGRGLDGYTF. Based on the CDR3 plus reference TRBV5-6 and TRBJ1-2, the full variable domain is DAGVTQSPTHLIKTRGQQVTLRCSPKSGHDTVSWYQQALGQGPQFIFQYYEEEERQRGNFPDRFSGHQFPNYSSELNVNALLLGDSALYLCASSLGRGLDGYTFGSGTRLTVV.

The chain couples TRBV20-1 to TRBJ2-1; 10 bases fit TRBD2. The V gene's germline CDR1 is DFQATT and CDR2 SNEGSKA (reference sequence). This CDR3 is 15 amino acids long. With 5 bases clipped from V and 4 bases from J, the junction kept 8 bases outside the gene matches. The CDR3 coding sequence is TGCAGTGCTTTACCAGGACTAGCGGAGTACAATGAGCAGTTCTTC. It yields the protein CSALPGLAEYNEQFF.

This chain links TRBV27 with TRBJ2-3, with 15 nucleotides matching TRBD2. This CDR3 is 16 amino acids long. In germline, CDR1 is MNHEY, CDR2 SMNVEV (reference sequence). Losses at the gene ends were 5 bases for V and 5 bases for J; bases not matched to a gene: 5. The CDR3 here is CASSGLAGGPVDTQYF. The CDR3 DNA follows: TGTGCCAGCAGTGGACTAGCGGGAGGGCCAGTAGATACGCAGTATTTT.

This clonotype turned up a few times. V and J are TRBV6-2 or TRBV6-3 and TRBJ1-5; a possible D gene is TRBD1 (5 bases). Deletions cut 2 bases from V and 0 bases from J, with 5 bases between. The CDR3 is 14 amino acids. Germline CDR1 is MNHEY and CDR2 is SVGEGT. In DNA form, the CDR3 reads TGTGCCAGCAGTTACGGGGGTAGCAATCAGCCCCAGCATTTT. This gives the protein CASSYGGSNQPQHF.

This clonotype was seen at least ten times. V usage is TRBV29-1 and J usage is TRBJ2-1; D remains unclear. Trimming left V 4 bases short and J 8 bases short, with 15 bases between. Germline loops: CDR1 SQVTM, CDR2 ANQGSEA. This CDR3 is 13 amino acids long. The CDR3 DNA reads TGCAGCGTTGCTAGTCTCTATACCGATGAGCAGTTCTTC. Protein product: CSVASLYTDEQFF.

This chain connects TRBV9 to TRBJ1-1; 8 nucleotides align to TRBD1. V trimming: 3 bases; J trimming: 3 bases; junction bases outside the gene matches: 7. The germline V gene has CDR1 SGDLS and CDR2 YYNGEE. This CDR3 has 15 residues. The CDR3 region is CASSAGQGMDTEAFF. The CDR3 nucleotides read TGTGCCAGCAGCGCAGGACAGGGTATGGACACTGAAGCTTTCTTT. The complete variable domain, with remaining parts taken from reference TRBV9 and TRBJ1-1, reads DSGVTQTPKHLITATGQRVTLRCSPRSGDLSVYWYQQSLDQGLQFLIQYYNGEERAKGNILERFSAQQFPDLHSELNLSSLELGDSALYFCASSAGQGMDTEAFFGQGTRLTVV.

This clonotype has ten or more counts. The CDR3 nucleotides are TGCAGCGTTGAAGTGCAGGGGGCTGAAGCTTTCTTT. Its protein product is CSVEVQGAEAFF. The rearrangement links TRBV29-1 to TRBJ1-1; 7 nucleotides line up with TRBD1. With V trimmed by 1 base and J by 6 bases, 2 bases remained unmatched. This CDR3 region has 12 residues. Germline CDR1 SQVTM, CDR2 ANQGSEA.

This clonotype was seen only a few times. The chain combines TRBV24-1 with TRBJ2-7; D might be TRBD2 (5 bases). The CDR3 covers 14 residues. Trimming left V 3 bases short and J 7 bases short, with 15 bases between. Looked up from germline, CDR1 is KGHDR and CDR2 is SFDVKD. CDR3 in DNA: TGTGCCACCAGTGATCCCCGTAGGGAGTCTGAGCAGTACTTC. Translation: CATSDPRRESEQYF.

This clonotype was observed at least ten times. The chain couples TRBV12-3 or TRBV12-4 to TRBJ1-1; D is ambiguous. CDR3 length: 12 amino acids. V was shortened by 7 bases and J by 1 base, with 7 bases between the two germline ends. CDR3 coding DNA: TGTGCCAGCACCCTTTCGAACACTGAAGCTTTCTTT. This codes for CASTLSNTEAFF.

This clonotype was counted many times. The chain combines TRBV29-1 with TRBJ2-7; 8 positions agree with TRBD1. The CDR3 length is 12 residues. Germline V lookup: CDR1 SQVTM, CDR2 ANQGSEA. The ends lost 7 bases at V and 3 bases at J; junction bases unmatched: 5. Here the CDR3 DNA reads TGCAGCGCCCTCGGACAGGGCTACGAGCAGTACGTC. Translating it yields CSALGQGYEQYV.

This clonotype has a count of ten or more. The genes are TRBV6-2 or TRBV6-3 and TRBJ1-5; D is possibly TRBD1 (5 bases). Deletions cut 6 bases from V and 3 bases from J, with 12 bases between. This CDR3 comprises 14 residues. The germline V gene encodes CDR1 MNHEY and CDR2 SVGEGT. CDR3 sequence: CASSPRGPNQPQHF. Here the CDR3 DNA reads TGTGCCAGCAGCCCCCGGGGCCCCAATCAGCCCCAGCATTTT.